This T cell receptor (beta chain) was found in a study of blood T cell repertoires in COVID-19. Produced via immunoSEQ multiplex PCR; TCRdb's table is partial and in-frame only. The table includes 90,000 to 100,000 clones, 65% to 90% detected once. The germline V gene has CDR1 MNHEY and CDR2 SVGAGI. Deletions cut 8 bases from V and 6 bases from J, with 14 bases between. The CDR3 contains 13 residues. This clone was detected once. This TCR was recovered from a man at least 80 years old with acute or convalescent COVID-19. The V gene is TRBV6-5, the J gene TRBJ1-5; D is perhaps TRBD1 (5 bases). Material for sequencing was peripheral blood. The CDR3, as DNA: TGTGCCAGCTCGGCGGCAAGGGGTCAGCCCCAGCATTTT. Protein: CASSAARGQPQHF.